This T cell receptor (beta chain) is from a study of T cells after yellow fever vaccination (dated 2019 in TCRdb). Study-level background: The SMART-Seq v4 Ultra Low Input RNA kit was used to prepare libraries from fractions with low cell numbers. Bulk TCR alpha and beta repertoires were sequenced longitudinally to track T-cell clones before and after primary and booster YFV17D yellow fever vaccination. Two healthy male donors, one aged 18 to 30 and one aged 30 to 40 years, made up the cohort. Blood samples were taken at several timepoints before and after primary and secondary immunization, and bulk PBMC replicates and cell subsets were isolated. General findings and caveats noted by the study authors: A small fraction of clonotypes showed up in both the CD4 and CD8 compartments, probably as a result of convergent recombination. After the booster, most of the clones that had expanded following primary vaccination were detected again (approximately 95% of CD4 and more than 85% of CD8), which suggests that memory was broadly maintained. Computational filtering was needed because FACS-sorted repertoires could contain abundant contaminating clonotypes from the bulk population. The secondary T-cell response was found to be weaker but faster than the primary response, with a peak reached on day 5 rather than on day 15. The study included only two donors, which limits how far the findings can be generalized.

The treatment or condition label, as the study defines it: live attenuated yellow fever vaccine strain. A standard Ficoll-Paque protocol was used to isolate PBMCs from peripheral blood. CD4 and CD8 T-cell fractions were isolated with Dynabeads CD4 and CD8 positive selection kits. TriZol was used to extract RNA from bulk PBMCs, from CD4 and CD8 fractions, and from dextramer-positive and dextramer-negative fractions. CDR1 and CDR2 are drawn from the germline V gene (reference sequence): SEHNR, FQNEAQ. Reading from cysteine to phenylalanine, the CDR3 counts 15 amino acids. The read is trimmed to its CDR3 DNA, 45 bases read in frame from base 1. The sample was run on an Illumina NovaSeq 6000. TCR cDNA was synthesized by 5'RACE template switching, which introduced a universal primer site and unique molecular identifiers. Priming for cDNA synthesis came from both the TCR alpha and TCR beta constant segments. Two PCR steps were used to amplify libraries, with sample barcodes and sequencing adapters being added in the second step. Libraries were sequenced on Illumina HiSeq 2500 (2x100 bp) or NovaSeq (2x150 bp). The paper's processing steps were these. MIGEC was used to demultiplex reads and collapse the reads into UMI consensus sequences, and MiXCR was used for V(D)J alignment. Vaccine-responding clonotypes were defined with edgeR using replicate PBMC samples, requiring FDR below 0.01 and a log2 fold change above 5 up to day 15. Bulk clonotypes were assigned CD4 or CD8 identity according to which sequenced CD4 or CD8 repertoire held them at higher abundance. In TCRdb, the public reads were trimmed at Q25 with fastp and aligned with MiXCR, with productive beta chains retained. All rows with the same CDR3 protein become a single entry with the most common DNA and genes. TCRdb's processing, not the authors', yielded these V and J calls. A total of under 150,000 distinct CDR3 sequences appear in this sample, roughly 15% of them only once. The top ten clones comprise around 46% of the sample.

With respect to this clonotype: Its antigen is still unknown. No quality values exist for individual bases; no much larger clone is one base distant.

The sample here was CD8+ T cells sorted from PBMCs, taken 5 days after the yellow fever booster vaccination. This TCR derives from a young man who received the YFV17D yellow fever vaccine. The sequence joins TRBV7-9 to TRBJ2-1; a stretch of 9 junction bases matches TRBD2. The better agreement between TRBJ2-7 and the DNA end casts doubt on the J call. The nucleotides read TGTGCCAGCATCTCCAGCGGGGGGCTGGACAATGAGCAGTACTTC. Protein translation: CASISSGGLDNEQYF.